One sample yielded the 13 T cell receptor beta chains listed below, sequenced in a study of blood T cell repertoires in COVID-19. TCRdb's table, derived via immunoSEQ multiplex PCR, lists solely in-frame clones and lacks some. Among under 300,000 clones, around four fifths were seen once, and the ten largest hold about 4%. Sequenced material: peripheral blood. These receptors all stem from a man in his forties or fifties with acute or convalescent COVID-19.

About this clone: This same CDR3 is encoded by further DNA sequences in the sample. The chain combines TRBV10-3 with TRBJ2-7; perhaps TRBD2 as D (5 bases). The CDR3 spans 13 residues. Germline assignment: CDR1 ENHRY and CDR2 SYGVKD. With 2 bases removed from V and 2 bases from J, the gap between germline ends came to 7 bases. In nucleotides, the CDR3 is TGTGCCATCAGTGAGAGAGGGACCTACGAGCAGTACTTC. Translating it yields CAISERGTYEQYF.

As concerns this clone: Within the sample, other DNA sequences also encode this same CDR3. V is TRBV7-9 and J is TRBJ1-5; D ambiguous. Germline values: CDR1 SEHNR, CDR2 FQNEAQ (reference sequence). The CDR3 has 12 residues. Trimming stripped 4 bases from V and 4 bases from J, with 5 bases between. The CDR3 DNA reads as TGTGCCAGCAGCTCGGGGAATCAGCCCCAGCATTTT. Protein product: CASSSGNQPQHF.

The chain combines TRBV6-6 with TRBJ2-2; 7 bases match TRBD2. Trimming cost V 0 bases and J 6 bases; bases outside gene matches: 1. The CDR3 is 14 amino acids. The germline CDR1 and CDR2 sequences are MNHNY and SVGAGI (reference sequence). DNA of the CDR3: TGTGCCAGCAGTTACTCACTAGCGTCCGGGGAGCTGTTTTTT. As protein: CASSYSLASGELFF.

The chain carries TRBV28 and TRBJ1-2; TRBD1 agrees at 8 bases. V was clipped by 4 bases and J by 8 bases; unmatched bases: 12. The germline V gene has CDR1 MDHEN and CDR2 SYDVKM. The CDR3 runs to 15 residues. This chain's CDR3 is CASSSSDRDGGGYTF. CDR3 coding DNA: TGTGCCAGCAGTTCCTCGGACAGGGACGGTGGCGGCTACACCTTC.

The chain employs TRBV19 and TRBJ1-2; 10 nucleotides line up with TRBD1. V was pared by 3 bases and J by 7 bases, with 8 bases of the junction left unmatched. Germline values: CDR1 LNHDA, CDR2 SQIVND (reference sequence). The CDR3 sequence is 15 residues long. The chain's CDR3 is CASSISGTGAGGYTF. The DNA for the CDR3 is TGTGCCAGTAGTATCTCCGGGACAGGGGCGGGTGGCTACACCTTC.

The chain carries TRBV27 and TRBJ2-1; 7 bases are a match to TRBD2. Germline V gene lookup returns CDR1 MNHEY and CDR2 SMNVEV (reference sequence). V gave up 2 bases and J gave up 4 bases; unmatched junction bases: 8. This CDR3 spans 16 amino acids. This CDR3 reads CASSLGGSLGYNEQFF. DNA for the CDR3: TGTGCCAGCAGTTTAGGCGGGAGTTTGGGATACAATGAGCAGTTCTTC.

J is TRBJ2-2 and V is TRBV9; 8 bases match TRBD1. Germline loops: CDR1 SGDLS, CDR2 YYNGEE. With V trimmed by 3 bases and J by 7 bases, 8 bases remained unmatched. The CDR3 loop spans 15 amino acids. The CDR3 coding sequence is TGTGCCAGCAGCGGTCAGGGGGCCATCGGCGGGGAGCTGTTTTTT. Translated: CASSGQGAIGGELFF.

V gene TRBV2 combines with J gene TRBJ2-7; 9 bases line up with TRBD2. Losses at the gene ends were 4 bases for V and 3 bases for J; bases not matched to a gene: 4. Germline V gene data show CDR1 as SNHLY and CDR2 as FYNNEI. This CDR3 is 14 amino acids long. The CDR3 nucleotides read TGTGCCAGCAGTGGGGCTAGCGGGGTCTACGAGCAGTACTTC. This codes for CASSGASGVYEQYF.

The rearrangement uses TRBV12-5 and TRBJ1-4; 8 nucleotides match TRBD1. The CDR3 runs to 18 residues. V lost 0 bases and J lost 0; bases outside the gene matches: 6. CDR1 LGHNT and CDR2 FRNRAP come from the germline V gene. CDR3 residues: CASGLVLGTGATNEKLFF. The DNA of the CDR3 is TGTGCTAGTGGTTTGGTATTGGGGACAGGCGCAACTAATGAAAAACTGTTTTTT.

The CDR3 DNA follows: TGTGCCAGCAGCTCAGACATTTCCTACGAGCAGTACTTC. Protein sequence: CASSSDISYEQYF. This sequence joins TRBV5-6 and TRBJ2-7; no reliable D call. The CDR3 consists of 13 residues. Germline assignment: CDR1 SGHDT and CDR2 YYEEEE. V lost 3 bases to trimming and J lost 1 base, with 8 bases between them.

This chain joins TRBV3-1 (or the pseudogene TRBV3-2) and TRBJ2-2, with 10 bases fitting TRBD2. Germline V gene data show CDR1 as LGHDT and CDR2 as YNNKEL (reference sequence). The length of the CDR3 is 15 residues. V lost 7 bases, J lost 3 bases, and 5 bases stayed unmatched. The CDR3 DNA reads TGTGCCAGCAACCTAGCGGGGGTAGACACCGGGGAGCTGTTTTTT. It is translated as CASNLAGVDTGELFF.

The genes are TRBV19 and TRBJ1-2; TRBD1 might be the D (5 bases). V gave up 3 bases and J gave up 3 bases, with 8 bases separating them. The CDR3 has 13 residues. Per the germline V gene, CDR1 is LNHDA and CDR2 is SQIVND (reference sequence). CDR3 sequence reads: CASSIQGYYGYTF. CDR3 coding DNA: TGTGCCAGTAGTATCCAGGGATACTATGGCTACACCTTC.

Note on this clone: Distinct nucleotide sequences in the sample also encode this CDR3. The gene calls are TRBV18 and TRBJ1-5; 9 bases are shared with TRBD1. The CDR3 loop spans 14 amino acids. In germline, CDR1 is KGHSH, CDR2 LQKENI. V lost 3 bases and J lost 4; bases outside the gene matches: 1. CDR3 DNA sequence: TGTGCCAGCTCACCCGACAGGGGGAATCAGCCCCAGCATTTT. Protein: CASSPDRGNQPQHF. The entire variable domain, with the rest obtained from reference TRBV18 and TRBJ1-5, is as follows: NAGVMQNPRHLVRRRGQEARLRCSPMKGHSHVYWYRQLPEEGLKFMVYLQKENIIDESGMPKERFSAEFPKEGPSILRIQQVVRGDSAAYFCASSPDRGNQPQHFGDGTRLSIL.